This passage covers 2 T cell receptor beta chains from one sample sequenced in a study of vaccination and CD4 T cells after COVID-19. No antigen is known for these receptors. Once obtained from cultured CD4+ T cells, the DNA was sequenced using the Oncomine TCR Beta short-read assay. MiXCR was run by TCRdb on the PCR reads, yielding one entry per CDR3 protein. This sample has about 10,000 distinct CDR3 sequences, with roughly 69% found just once. This sample's treatment: 10-day PBMC culture with coronavirus spike peptide pools or control peptides (ViraFEST assay). Sequencing was carried out using CD4+ T cells from blood, cultured in vitro. The receptors stem from a human donor who had recovered from COVID-19.

The chain has TRBV24-1 and TRBJ2-4, with 10 positions matching TRBD2. V lost 4 bases, J lost 0 bases, and 11 bases stayed unmatched. CDR3 length: 19 residues. CDR1 KGHDR and CDR2 SFDVKD come from the germline V gene. The CDR3 sequence: CATSEPSGGFGRAKNIQYF. The CDR3 DNA sequence: TGTGCCACCAGTGAGCCTAGCGGGGGTTTCGGTAGAGCCAAAAACATTCAGTACTTC.

V and J are TRBV7-2 and TRBJ1-6; weak D call: TRBD1 (6 bases). V lost 5 bases, J lost 9 bases, and 17 bases lay in between. Germline V gene data show CDR1 as SGHTA and CDR2 as FQGNSA. This CDR3 region has 15 residues. CDR3: CASSRDTRGSSPLHF. CDR3 nucleotides: TGTGCCAGCAGCAGGGACACCAGAGGGAGTTCACCCCTCCACTTT.